The 19 T cell receptor beta chains reported below all come from one sample, sequenced in a study of cytomegalovirus exposure and HLA in healthy donors (dated by TCRdb to 2016 to 2017). Library method: the immunoSEQ multiplex PCR assay. For the multiplex PCR, a mixture combining 60 forward primers for TCR Vbeta segments and 13 reverse primers for TCR Jbeta segments was used. In its TCRdb copy, this immuneACCESS table keeps in-frame sequences only and misses some clones. Where compared with another copy, unresolved V genes explain less than half of these, and the others have no known cause. Present in this sample are about 150,000 clones, roughly 70% of which were seen just once. Jointly, the top ten make up roughly 2% of the sample. Sequencing input: PBMCs. The receptors derive from a woman aged 55-75 years in good health and CMV-seropositive.

The chain combines TRBV5-1 with TRBJ2-3, with D perhaps matching TRBD2 (6 bases). Germline assignment: CDR1 SGHRS and CDR2 YFSETQ. The germline V and J ends were trimmed by 5 bases and 7 bases, with 17 bases remaining between them. This CDR3 region has 14 residues. For the CDR3, the DNA is TGCGCCAGCAGGTTAACAGGAGGGGACCATACGCAGTATTTT. Protein product: CASRLTGGDHTQYF.

CDR3 in DNA: TGTGCCAGCAGCTTAGGACCTGGGCACGGGGGGGCCAATGAGCAGTTCTTC. Translated, it gives CASSLGPGHGGANEQFF. The chain employs TRBV11-3 and TRBJ2-1; 8 bases are a match to TRBD2. V lost 1 base and J lost 6; bases outside the gene matches: 11. Germline assignment: CDR1 SGHNT and CDR2 YENEEA. The CDR3 loop spans 17 amino acids.

The chain couples TRBV11-2 to TRBJ2-1; the match to TRBD1 covers 7 bases. Trimming took 6 bases from V and 6 from J; bases not matched to a gene: 5. CDR3 length equals 13 residues. The germline V gene has CDR1 SGHAT and CDR2 FQNNGV. DNA for the CDR3: TGTGCCAGCAGTCCCGACAGGGCCAATGAGCAGTTCTTC. Translating gives CASSPDRANEQFF.

In its sample, this clone was seen once. The sample has other DNA sequences that encode this CDR3 too. The chain links TRBV6-1 to TRBJ1-2; maybe TRBD1 (5 bases). The CDR3 extends over 13 amino acids. Germline V gene sequence: CDR1 MNHNS, CDR2 SASEGT. Trimming stripped 4 bases from V and 2 bases from J, with 8 bases between. Here the CDR3 reads CASSGGLNYGYTF. The CDR3 DNA sequence: TGTGCCAGCAGTGGGGGACTCAACTATGGCTACACCTTC.

The chain has TRBV9 and TRBJ2-7; 9 nucleotides match TRBD1. Germline assignment: CDR1 SGDLS and CDR2 YYNGEE. The V gene end was trimmed by 0 bases and the J gene end by 6 bases; junction bases not matched to a gene: 7. This CDR3 has 15 amino acids. This CDR3 is CASSVAFTGGGEQYF. The CDR3 bases are TGTGCCAGCAGCGTAGCTTTTACAGGGGGCGGCGAGCAGTACTTC.

This clone was recorded a few times. This chain joins TRBV5-1 and TRBJ2-3; possible D gene TRBD2, 6 bases. This CDR3 has 17 residues. The V and J ends lost 0 bases and 0 bases respectively, with 14 bases between them. Germline V gene lookup returns CDR1 SGHRS and CDR2 YFSETQ. The chain's CDR3 is CASSLASGRDSTDTQYF. The CDR3 coding sequence is TGCGCCAGCAGCTTGGCGAGTGGGCGGGATAGCACAGATACGCAGTATTTT. The full variable domain, rest sourced from reference TRBV5-1 and TRBJ2-3, is KAGVTQTPRYLIKTRGQQVTLSCSPISGHRSVSWYQQTPGQGLQFLFEYFSETQRNKGNFPGRFSGRQFSNSRSEMNVSTLELGDSALYLCASSLASGRDSTDTQYFGPGTRLTVL.

The DNA of the CDR3 is TGTGCCAGCAGACTAGATATGGGCACCGGGGAGCTGTTTTTT. Translation: CASRLDMGTGELFF. The chain links TRBV27 to TRBJ2-2, with TRBD2 as a possible D gene (5 bases). With 6 bases removed from V and 4 bases from J, the gap between germline ends came to 12 bases. This CDR3 spans 14 amino acids. Germline values: CDR1 MNHEY, CDR2 SMNVEV (reference sequence).

This clone showed up just once. The J gene is TRBJ1-5, the V gene TRBV7-9; D possibly corresponds to TRBD1 (5 bases). Between the trimmed V and J ends, which lost 1 base and 2 bases, there was a span of 6 bases. This CDR3 is 14 amino acids long. Germline values: CDR1 SEHNR, CDR2 FQNEAQ (reference sequence). The CDR3 is CASSLGGRNQPQHF. The CDR3 DNA is TGTGCCAGCAGCTTAGGGGGCCGCAATCAGCCCCAGCATTTT.

CDR3 amino acids: CASSPRESNQPQHF. The CDR3 DNA reads as TGTGCCAGCAGTCCCCGGGAGTCCAATCAGCCCCAGCATTTT. This chain uses TRBV6-5 with TRBJ1-5; D is unclear. Germline V CDR1 and CDR2: MNHEY, SVGAGI. This CDR3 is built from 14 residues. V shed 5 bases and J shed 3 bases, with 11 bases lying between them.

The rearrangement uses TRBV15 and TRBJ2-3; D ambiguous. This CDR3 contains 17 residues. V lost 4 bases, J lost 0 bases, and 17 bases lay in between. Germline CDR1 reads LNHNV; CDR2 reads YYDKDF (reference sequence). CDR3: CATSTKQKYPSTDTQYF. In nucleotides, the CDR3 is TGTGCCACCAGCACCAAACAGAAGTATCCTAGCACAGATACGCAGTATTTT.

The gene calls are TRBV28 and TRBJ1-2; TRBD1 matches at 9 bases. The V and J ends lost 1 base and 7 bases, in that order; junction bases with no gene match: 13. Germline V gene data show CDR1 as MDHEN and CDR2 as SYDVKM. CDR3 length equals 17 residues. The DNA of the CDR3 is TGTGCCAGCAGTTTATCATTGGGATCCGGGGACAGGGCTGGCTACACCTTC. Protein sequence: CASSLSLGSGDRAGYTF.

This clone was picked up one time. The CDR3 bases are TGTGCCAGCAGTATACCGGGACAGGGAAGAGACTATGGCTACACCTTC. This translates into CASSIPGQGRDYGYTF. This chain uses TRBV25-1 with TRBJ1-2, with 9 bases aligning to TRBD1. The CDR3 runs 16 residues. The V gene end was trimmed by 5 bases and the J gene end by 3 bases; junction bases not matched to a gene: 10. Germline V lookup: CDR1 MGHDK, CDR2 SYGVNS.

A few counts support this clone. V is TRBV15 and J is TRBJ2-1; D unresolved. The V gene lost 2 bases and the J gene lost 2 bases, with 10 bases spanning the gap. Germline assignment: CDR1 LNHNV and CDR2 YYDKDF (reference sequence). The CDR3 is made up of 15 amino acids. For the CDR3, the DNA is TGTGCCACCAGCAGACCAGACTCCGCCTACAATGAGCAGTTCTTC. Translation gives CATSRPDSAYNEQFF.

Regarding this clone: A junction end diverges from the germline sequence, so it may reflect a read error. The chain uses TRBV14 and TRBJ1-2, with TRBD1 matching over 10 bases. This CDR3 region has 14 residues. Looked up from germline, CDR1 is SGHDN and CDR2 is FVKESK. The CDR3 region is CASSRDRGQYGHTF. Here the CDR3 DNA reads TGTGCCAGCAGCCGGGACAGGGGCCAGTATGGCCACACCTTC.

The rearrangement links TRBV6-1 to TRBJ2-7; 9 bases are shared with TRBD1. Germline V gives CDR1 MNHNS, CDR2 SASEGT. The CDR3 loop spans 13 amino acids. V gave up 4 bases and J gave up 7 bases; unmatched junction bases: 5. The CDR3 DNA follows: TGTGCCAGCAGTGTACAGGGGGCGAGTGAGCAGTACTTC. This encodes CASSVQGASEQYF.

This clone was found many times. V and J are TRBV5-1 and TRBJ1-1; D gene uncertain. The CDR3 contains 15 residues. Per the germline V gene, CDR1 is SGHRS and CDR2 is YFSETQ. The V and J ends lost 0 bases and 0 bases respectively, with 9 bases between them. This CDR3 is CASSLESGLNTEAFF. The CDR3 DNA sequence: TGCGCCAGCAGCTTGGAGTCCGGGTTGAACACTGAAGCTTTCTTT.

V gene TRBV27 combines with J gene TRBJ1-5, with 8 positions matching TRBD1. The length of the CDR3 is 14 residues. Trimming took 7 bases from V and 7 from J; bases not matched to a gene: 9. Per the germline V gene, CDR1 is MNHEY and CDR2 is SMNVEV (reference sequence). This CDR3 reads CASMYRGVTQPQHF. The CDR3 bases are TGTGCCAGCATGTACAGGGGGGTAACCCAGCCCCAGCATTTT.

The rearrangement uses TRBV4-2 and TRBJ2-1, with 12 bases that match TRBD2. Germline trimming cut 1 base from V and 12 bases from J; bases unmatched to any gene: 7. Germline CDR1 reads LGHNA; CDR2 reads YNFKEQ. CDR3 size: 15 residues. The CDR3 sequence is CASSQGLAGVFSQFF. The CDR3 coding sequence is TGTGCCAGCAGCCAAGGACTAGCGGGAGTATTCTCGCAGTTCTTC.

For this clone: Other DNA sequences within the sample encode an identical CDR3. The chain is built from TRBV6-5 and TRBJ1-2, with a tentative D call TRBD1 (6 bases). Looked up from germline, CDR1 is MNHEY and CDR2 is SVGAGI. CDR3 length: 13 residues. V was pared by 6 bases and J by 2 bases, with 10 bases between. CDR3 nucleotides: TGTGCCAGCAGCCAGGGGCTCAACTATGGCTACACCTTC. Protein: CASSQGLNYGYTF.